This TCR beta chain was captured by sequencing in a study of blood T cells in healthy people across ages. V was pared by 4 bases and J by 4 bases, with 17 bases between. The CDR3 is 16 residues long. CDR1 and CDR2 (germline): SGHTA, FQGNSA. Sample-barcoded 5' priming and a J-beta primer mix drove a second PCR of roughly 6 to 12 cycles. Each CDR3 protein gets one entry after TCRdb re-called the 5' RACE reads with MiXCR. Of 1.5 million to 2 million distinct CDR3 sequences listed, roughly 30% were seen once; the top ten hold 7.7%. The TCR was taken from a woman aged 30 to 39 in good health. The chain recombines TRBV7-2 with TRBJ2-1; no reliable D call. Sequenced: blood. Here the CDR3 reads CASSSSSGSMYNEQFF. The CDR3 region has the DNA TGTGCCAGCAGCTCCTCCTCAGGAAGCATGTACAATGAGCAGTTCTTC.